Listed below are T cell receptor beta chains from one sample, sequenced in a study of T cell responses to AZD1222 COVID-19 vaccine. The protocol was immunoSEQ multiplex PCR, while the TCRdb copy is restricted to in-frame clones and leaves out a portion. The repertoire holds 110,000 to 150,000 clones, with roughly 93% as singletons. The sample in question was peripheral blood, obtained 28 days after the second AZD1222 dose. Receptors were obtained from an adult who received the AZD1222 COVID-19 vaccine. The CDR3 runs from the conserved cysteine through the conserved F or W. A D gene is named only where the DNA matches it firmly. Clone size is stated in some rows and not others, as once, few, many or a class when expanded.

>TRBJ1-1|NA|TRBV20-1|NA
TGCAGTGCTAGTATATTCAGGAACACTGAAGCTTTCTTT
CSASIFRNTEAFF
>TRBJ2-7|NA|TRBV27|NA
TGTGCCAGCTTCGGAGGGCGGCACCAATACTACGAGCAGTACTTC
CASFGGRHQYYEQYF
>TRBJ1-1|NA|TRBV19|TRBD1
TGTGCCAGTAGTGTCCTAGGACAGGGAGAGCAACGCACTGAAGCTTTCTTT
CASSVLGQGEQRTEAFF
>TRBJ1-1|NA|TRBV5-4|NA
TGTGCCAGCAGCTTGTGGTACGACAACCCTGAAGCTTTCTTT
CASSLWYDNPEAFF
>TRBJ1-5|NA|TRBV27|TRBD1
TGTGCCAGCAGTTTCGTCGCAGGGACAGGGAACAATCAGCCCCAGCATTTT
CASSFVAGTGNNQPQHF
>TRBJ2-7|once|TRBV5-1|NA
TGCGCCAGCAGCTTCGGCAGGGGGGCCTACGAGCAGTACTTC
CASSFGRGAYEQYF
>TRBJ2-7|few|TRBV15|NA
TGTGCCACCAGCAGAGGAGGACTCCTCTCCTACGAGCAGTACTTC
CATSRGGLLSYEQYF
>TRBJ1-3|NA|TRBV19|NA
TGTGCCAGTAGTACCCCTCGGTACTCTGGAAACACCATATATTTT
CASSTPRYSGNTIYF
>TRBJ2-3|once|TRBV24-1|NA
TGTGCCCCCAAGGGCCGGGGCACAGATACGCAGTATTTT
CAPKGRGTDTQYF
>TRBJ1-5|once|TRBV7-3|TRBD1
TGTGCCAGCAGCCCCGACAGGGGGGAGCCCCAGCATTTT
CASSPDRGEPQHF
>TRBJ1-1|NA|TRBV7-9|NA
TGTGCCAGCAGCCCCGGCAGGGATTATGAAGCTTTCTTT
CASSPGRDYEAFF
>TRBJ1-2|NA|TRBV12-3/TRBV12-4|NA
TGTGCCAGCAGTTCCACGTGGGGCTACACCTTC
CASSSTWGYTF
>TRBJ2-1|NA|TRBV6-1|TRBD1
TGTGCCAGCAGTGAAGGGACAGGGTCAGGTGAGCAGTTCTTC
CASSEGTGSGEQFF
>TRBJ2-3|NA|TRBV11-2|NA
TGTGCCAGCAGCTTAGTTTGGGGGGGGCTTAGCACAGATACGCAGTATTTT
CASSLVWGGLSTDTQYF
>TRBJ1-5|NA|TRBV27|NA
TGTGCCAGCAGTTTGGGGGGTGGCAATCAGCCCCAGCATTTT
CASSLGGGNQPQHF
>TRBJ2-1|NA|TRBV9|NA
TGTGCCAGCAGCTCCCGTGCGGGGCCTAGGTCCTACAATGAGCAGTTCTTC
CASSSRAGPRSYNEQFF
>TRBJ2-1|NA|TRBV7-6|TRBD2
TGTGCCAGCAGCTCCATGTCAGGACTAGCGGGAGGTATCAGGAATGAGCAGTTCTTC
CASSSMSGLAGGIRNEQFF
>TRBJ2-7|NA|TRBV5-6|TRBD2
TGTGCCAGCTCAACTGGGGGGGAGCACGAGCAGTACTTC
CASSTGGEHEQYF
>TRBJ2-3|NA|TRBV5-6|TRBD1
TGTGCCAGCAGCTTCCTTGGGGGACAGGGGACCAAGGGAGATACGCAGTATTTT
CASSFLGGQGTKGDTQYF
>TRBJ1-2|NA|TRBV28|TRBD1
TGTGCCAGCAGCCCGGACAGGGGCATATATGGCTACACCTTC
CASSPDRGIYGYTF
>TRBJ2-2|NA|TRBV9|NA
TGTGCCAGCAGCGTATCGGCAGGGACCTCTACGGGCGGGGAGCTGTTTTTT
CASSVSAGTSTGGELFF
>TRBJ1-1|NA|TRBV30|NA
TGTGCCTGGAGTGTTGGGCTGGCGAGGGGGACTGAAGCTTTCTTT
CAWSVGLARGTEAFF
>TRBJ2-7|NA|TRBV27|NA
TGTGCCAGCAAGGGGGGTTCTGGGGAGCAGTACTTC
CASKGGSGEQYF
>TRBJ2-2|NA|TRBV19|TRBD2
TGTGCCACGCGTAATGTGGGGACTAGCGGCACCGGGGAGCTGTTTTTT
CATRNVGTSGTGELFF
>TRBJ1-2|once|TRBV4-1|TRBD1
TGCGCCAGCAGCCATGGCCCCCGGGACAGCAGGGCCTCCAACTATGGCTACACCTTC
CASSHGPRDSRASNYGYTF
>TRBJ2-2|NA|TRBV2|NA
TGTGCCAGCACCAAAACAGGGAGGGAAGGGGAGCTGTTTTTT
CASTKTGREGELFF
>TRBJ1-5|NA|TRBV2|NA
TGTGCCAGATCTTCTGGGGGCAATCAGCCCCAGCATTTT
CARSSGGNQPQHF
>TRBJ1-3|NA|TRBV27|NA
TGTGCCAGCAGTCAAACCGCTACAGGCTACTCTGGAAACACCATATATTTT
CASSQTATGYSGNTIYF
>TRBJ2-5|NA|TRBV5-4|TRBD1
TGTGCCAGCAGCTCCCCCGGGACAGGGCACGAGACCCAGTACTTC
CASSSPGTGHETQYF
>TRBJ2-7|NA|TRBV28|NA
TGTGCCAGCATCCCCCCAGGGGCCCGTGGCGAGCAGTACTTC
CASIPPGARGEQYF
>TRBJ2-7|NA|TRBV5-6|TRBD1
TGTGCCAGCAGCTTGGGTGGACAGGGGTTGAACTACGAGCAGTACTTC
CASSLGGQGLNYEQYF
>TRBJ1-1|NA|TRBV19|TRBD1
TGTGCCAGTAGGGACAGGGGGATCACTGAAGCTTTCTTT
CASRDRGITEAFF
>TRBJ2-7|NA|TRBV7-8|TRBD1
TGTGCCAGCAGCCCGAACAGGGGGCGCTCGGGCGGTACCTACGAGCAGTACTTC
CASSPNRGRSGGTYEQYF
>TRBJ1-1|NA|TRBV18|NA
TGTGCCAGCTCCCCACCCGCCGCCGAGAGAGGTGAAGCTTTCTTT
CASSPPAAERGEAFF
>TRBJ2-7|NA|TRBV19|NA
TGTGCCAGTAGTATAGCCGAGGGGTTGGCGTACGAGCAGTACTTC
CASSIAEGLAYEQYF
>TRBJ1-4|NA|TRBV28|NA
TGTGCCAGCAGCTGGCGGGGGGCAGTTCATAATGAAAAACTGTTTTTT
CASSWRGAVHNEKLFF
>TRBJ1-6|few|TRBV18|NA
TGTGCCAGCTCCACTCGCTCCTATAATTCACCCCTCCACTTT
CASSTRSYNSPLHF
>TRBJ2-7|NA|TRBV29-1|NA
TGCAGCGTGGGAGCATTACCCTCCTACGAGCAGTACTTC
CSVGALPSYEQYF
>TRBJ1-1|NA|TRBV7-9|NA
TGTGCCAGCAGCTTAGCGGACGGATACACTGAAGCTTTCTTT
CASSLADGYTEAFF
>TRBJ2-7|once|TRBV2|NA
TGTGCCAGCAGTGAAGCGGGGGCGGGGGAGCAGTACTTC
CASSEAGAGEQYF
>TRBJ2-3|NA|TRBV11-2|TRBD2
TGTGCCAGCAGCTTATCTCTTAGCGGGAGAGGCACAGATACGCAGTATTTT
CASSLSLSGRGTDTQYF
>TRBJ1-1|NA|TRBV7-9|NA
TGTGCCAGCAGCTTAGCGCTGGCAGGGAACACTGAAGCTTTCTTT
CASSLALAGNTEAFF
>TRBJ1-2|NA|TRBV14|NA
TGTGCCAGCAGCTTAGACAGCCAGTATGGCTACACCTTC
CASSLDSQYGYTF
>TRBJ1-3|NA|TRBV27|NA
TGTGCCAGCAGTTCCGGGGGATACTCTGGAAACACCATATATTTT
CASSSGGYSGNTIYF
>TRBJ1-2|NA|TRBV4-1|NA
TGCGCCAGCAGCCAGTTGGGGACAAAAATGGACTATGGCTACACCTTC
CASSQLGTKMDYGYTF
>TRBJ2-5|NA|TRBV15|TRBD2
TGTGCCACCAGCGGAGAGCGGGGGGAAGAGACCCAGTACTTC
CATSGERGEETQYF
>TRBJ1-1|NA|TRBV14|NA
TGTGCCAGCAGCCAAGGTTCACGTGGGAACACTGAAGCTTTCTTT
CASSQGSRGNTEAFF
>TRBJ2-6|NA|TRBV19|NA
TGTGCCAGTAGTATAGGGACCTCTGGGGCCAACGTCCTGACTTTC
CASSIGTSGANVLTF
>TRBJ1-2|NA|TRBV5-1|NA
TGCGCCAGCAGCTTGGGCCAGGGGCATGGCTACACCTTC
CASSLGQGHGYTF
>TRBJ2-5|once|TRBV9|TRBD2
TGTGCCAGCAGCTCTCCGAAGACTAGCGGGTACCAAGAGACCCAGTACTTC
CASSSPKTSGYQETQYF
>TRBJ1-3|once|TRBV6-5|NA
TGTGCCACTGGGAAACAGGCTGGAAACACCATATATTTT
CATGKQAGNTIYF
>TRBJ1-3|NA|TRBV5-6|NA
TGTGCCAGCAGCAGTGACATACGCTCTGGAAACACCATATATTTT
CASSSDIRSGNTIYF
>TRBJ1-6|NA|TRBV18|NA
TGTGCCAGCTCACCGGGGAGAGATTCACCCCTCCACTTT
CASSPGRDSPLHF